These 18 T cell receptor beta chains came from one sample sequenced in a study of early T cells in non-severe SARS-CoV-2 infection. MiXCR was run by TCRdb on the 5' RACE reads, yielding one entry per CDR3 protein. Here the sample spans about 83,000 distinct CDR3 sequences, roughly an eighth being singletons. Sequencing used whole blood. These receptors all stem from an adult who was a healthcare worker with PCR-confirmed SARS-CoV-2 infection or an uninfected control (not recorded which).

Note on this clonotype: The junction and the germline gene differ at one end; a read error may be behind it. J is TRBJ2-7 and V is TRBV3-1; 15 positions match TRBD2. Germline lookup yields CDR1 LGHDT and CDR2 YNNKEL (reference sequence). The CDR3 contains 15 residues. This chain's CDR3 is CASSPPGLAGGELYF. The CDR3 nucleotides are TGTGCCAGCAGCCCACCGGGACTAGCGGGAGGCGAGCTGTACTTC.

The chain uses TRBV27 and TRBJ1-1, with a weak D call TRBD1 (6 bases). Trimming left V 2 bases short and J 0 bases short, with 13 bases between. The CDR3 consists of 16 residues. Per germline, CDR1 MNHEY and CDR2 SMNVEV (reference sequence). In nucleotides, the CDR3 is TGTGCCAGCAGTTTAAAGGGCCAGGGGTTGAACACTGAAGCTTTCTTT. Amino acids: CASSLKGQGLNTEAFF.

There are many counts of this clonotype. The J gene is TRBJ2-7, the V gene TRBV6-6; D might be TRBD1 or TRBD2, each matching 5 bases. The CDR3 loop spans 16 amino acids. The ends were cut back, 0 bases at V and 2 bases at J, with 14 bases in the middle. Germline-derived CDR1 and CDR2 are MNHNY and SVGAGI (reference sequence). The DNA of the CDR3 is TGTGCCAGCAGTTACTCAGCCGGGACCGGCCCCTACGAGCAGTACTTC. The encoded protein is CASSYSAGTGPYEQYF.

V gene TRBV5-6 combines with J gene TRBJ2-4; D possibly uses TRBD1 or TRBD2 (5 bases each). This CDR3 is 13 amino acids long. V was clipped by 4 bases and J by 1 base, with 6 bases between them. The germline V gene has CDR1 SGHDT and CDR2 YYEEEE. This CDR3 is CASSGTAKNIQYF. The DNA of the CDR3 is TGTGCCAGCAGCGGGACGGCCAAAAACATTCAGTACTTC. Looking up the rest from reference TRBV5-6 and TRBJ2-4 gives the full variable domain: DAGVTQSPTHLIKTRGQQVTLRCSPKSGHDTVSWYQQALGQGPQFIFQYYEEEERQRGNFPDRFSGHQFPNYSSELNVNALLLGDSALYLCASSGTAKNIQYFGAGTRLSVL.

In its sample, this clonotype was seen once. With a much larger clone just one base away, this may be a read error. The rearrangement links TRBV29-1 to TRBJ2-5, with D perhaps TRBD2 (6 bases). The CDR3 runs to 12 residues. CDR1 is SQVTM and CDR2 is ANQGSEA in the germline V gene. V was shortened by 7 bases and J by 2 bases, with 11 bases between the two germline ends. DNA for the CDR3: TGCAGCGGAGGACTAACTCAAGAGACCCAGTACTTC. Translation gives CSGGLTQETQYF.

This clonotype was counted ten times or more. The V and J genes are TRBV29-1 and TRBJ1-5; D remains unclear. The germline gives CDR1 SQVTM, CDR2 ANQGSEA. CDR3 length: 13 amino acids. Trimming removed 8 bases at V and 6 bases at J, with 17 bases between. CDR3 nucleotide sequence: TGCAGCTCCGCAGAGGGTCTAGGTCAGCCCCAGCATTTT. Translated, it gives CSSAEGLGQPQHF. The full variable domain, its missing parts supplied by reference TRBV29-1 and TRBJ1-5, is SAVISQKPSRDICQRGTSLTIQCQVDSQVTMMFWYRQQPGQSLTLIATANQGSEATYESGFVIDKFPISRPNLTFSTLTVSNMSPEDSSIYLCSSAEGLGQPQHFGDGTRLSIL.

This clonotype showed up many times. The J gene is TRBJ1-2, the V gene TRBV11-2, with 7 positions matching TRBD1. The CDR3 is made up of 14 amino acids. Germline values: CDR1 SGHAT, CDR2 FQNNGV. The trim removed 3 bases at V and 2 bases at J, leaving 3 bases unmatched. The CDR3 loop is CASSFVTGNYGYTF. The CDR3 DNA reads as TGTGCCAGCAGCTTCGTGACAGGGAACTATGGCTACACCTTC.

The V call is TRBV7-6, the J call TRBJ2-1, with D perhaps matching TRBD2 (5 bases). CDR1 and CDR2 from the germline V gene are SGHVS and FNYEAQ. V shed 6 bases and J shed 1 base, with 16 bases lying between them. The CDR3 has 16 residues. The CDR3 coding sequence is TGTGCCAGCAGGCACGGGATTGGAGATTCCTACAATGAGCAGTTCTTC. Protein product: CASRHGIGDSYNEQFF. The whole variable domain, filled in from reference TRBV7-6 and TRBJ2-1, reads GAGVSQSPRYKVTKRGQDVALRCDPISGHVSLYWYRQALGQGPEFLTYFNYEAQQDKSGLPNDRFSAERPEGSISTLTIQRTEQRDSAMYRCASRHGIGDSYNEQFFGPGTRLTVL.

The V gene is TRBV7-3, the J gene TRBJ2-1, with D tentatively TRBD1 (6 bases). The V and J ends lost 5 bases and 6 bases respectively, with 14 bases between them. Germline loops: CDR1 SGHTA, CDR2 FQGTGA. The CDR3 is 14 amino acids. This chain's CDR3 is CASSPWGQGNEQFF. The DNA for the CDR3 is TGTGCCAGCAGCCCATGGGGGCAGGGCAATGAGCAGTTCTTC.

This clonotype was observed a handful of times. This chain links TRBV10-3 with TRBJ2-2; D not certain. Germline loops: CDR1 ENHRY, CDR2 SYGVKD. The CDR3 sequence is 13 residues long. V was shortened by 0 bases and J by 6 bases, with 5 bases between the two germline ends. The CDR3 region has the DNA TGTGCCATCAGTGAGTCTCGATCCGGGGAGCTGTTTTTT. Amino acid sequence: CAISESRSGELFF.

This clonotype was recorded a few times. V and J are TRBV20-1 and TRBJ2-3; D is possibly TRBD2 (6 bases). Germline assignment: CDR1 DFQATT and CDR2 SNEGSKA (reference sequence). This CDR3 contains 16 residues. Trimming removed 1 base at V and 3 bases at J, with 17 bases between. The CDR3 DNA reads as TGCAGTGCTAGAGGTGGTAGGAGCGGGTGGACAGATACGCAGTATTTT. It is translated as CSARGGRSGWTDTQYF.

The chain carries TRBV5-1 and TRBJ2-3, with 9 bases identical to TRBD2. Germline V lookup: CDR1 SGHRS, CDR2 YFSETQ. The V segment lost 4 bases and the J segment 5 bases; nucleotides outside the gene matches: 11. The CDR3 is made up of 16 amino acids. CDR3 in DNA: TGCGCCAGCAGCAGGGGTCTAGCGGGAACTGGAGATACGCAGTATTTT. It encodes CASSRGLAGTGDTQYF.

The CDR3 DNA follows: TGTGCCAGCCATTTCTGGGGGACAGAGGCTGGCTACACCTTC. Protein sequence: CASHFWGTEAGYTF. The V call is TRBV28, the J call TRBJ1-2; 7 bases are a match to TRBD1. CDR1 and CDR2 from the germline V gene are MDHEN and SYDVKM. V was clipped by 8 bases and J by 7 bases; unmatched bases: 13. The CDR3 has 14 amino acids.

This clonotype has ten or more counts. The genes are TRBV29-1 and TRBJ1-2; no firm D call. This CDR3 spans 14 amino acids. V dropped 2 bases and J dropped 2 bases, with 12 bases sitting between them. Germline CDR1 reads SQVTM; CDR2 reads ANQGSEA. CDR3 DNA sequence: TGCAGCGTTGAAACAGTCCCCTTAAACTATGGCTACACCTTC. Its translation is CSVETVPLNYGYTF. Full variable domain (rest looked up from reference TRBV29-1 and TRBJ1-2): SAVISQKPSRDICQRGTSLTIQCQVDSQVTMMFWYRQQPGQSLTLIATANQGSEATYESGFVIDKFPISRPNLTFSTLTVSNMSPEDSSIYLCSVETVPLNYGYTFGSGTRLTVV.

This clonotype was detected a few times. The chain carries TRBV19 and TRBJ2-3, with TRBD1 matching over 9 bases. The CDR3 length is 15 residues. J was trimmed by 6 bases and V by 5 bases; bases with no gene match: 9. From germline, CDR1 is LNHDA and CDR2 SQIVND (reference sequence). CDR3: CASSAAGTGPDTQYF. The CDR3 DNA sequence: TGTGCCAGTAGTGCAGCCGGGACAGGGCCCGATACGCAGTATTTT.

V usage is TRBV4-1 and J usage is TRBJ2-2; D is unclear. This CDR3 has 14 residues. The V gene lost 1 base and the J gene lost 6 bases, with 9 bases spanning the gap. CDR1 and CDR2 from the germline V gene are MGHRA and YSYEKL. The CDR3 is CASSQVYYSGELFF. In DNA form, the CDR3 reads TGCGCCAGCAGCCAAGTTTATTATTCCGGGGAGCTGTTTTTT.

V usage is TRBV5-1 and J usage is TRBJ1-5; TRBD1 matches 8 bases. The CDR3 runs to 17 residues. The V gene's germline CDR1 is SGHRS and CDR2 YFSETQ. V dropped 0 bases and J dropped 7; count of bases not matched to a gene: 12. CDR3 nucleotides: TGCGCCAGCAGCTTGGGTGTTGGGGCAGGGGGCTTGCAGCCCCAGCATTTT. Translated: CASSLGVGAGGLQPQHF.

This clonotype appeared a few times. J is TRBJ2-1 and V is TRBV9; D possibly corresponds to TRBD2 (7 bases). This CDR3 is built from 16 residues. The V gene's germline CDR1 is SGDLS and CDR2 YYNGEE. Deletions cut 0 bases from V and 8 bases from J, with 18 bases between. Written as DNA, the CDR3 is TGTGCCAGCAGCGTAGCAAGCGGGACATATGGGGATGAGCAGTTCTTC. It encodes CASSVASGTYGDEQFF.